The 24 T cell receptor beta chains presented below share a single source sample, sequenced in a study of shared clonotypes between healthy human individuals (dated by TCRdb to between 2020 and 2021). The library was made by the immunoSEQ multiplex PCR assay. TCRdb took this table from immuneACCESS and kept in-frame rearrangements with V and J called. Such tables lack part of the clones; where checked against another copy, unresolved V genes explain under half of the gap, and the rest is unexplained. This sample lists more than 900,000 clones; around 78% were detected once. The ten top clones hold 0.5% to 0.65% of the sample. Input material: memory CD4+ T cells from PBMCs. This specimen's cell subset or site label, per the study, means: CD45RA-negative fraction. The receptor set was obtained from a man younger than 35 in good health. Some clones in this sample may be carry-over from other donors' samples.

CDR3 region: CASTKSQRASGETQYF. The CDR3 bases are TGTGCCAGCACCAAAAGCCAGCGGGCCTCCGGGGAGACCCAGTACTTC. This chain links TRBV5-4 with TRBJ2-5; D is possibly TRBD2 (6 bases). The length of the CDR3 is 16 residues. The germline V gene encodes CDR1 SGHNT and CDR2 YYREEE (reference sequence). Trimming cost V 6 bases and J 5 bases, with 23 bases left between them.

The chain joins TRBV30 to TRBJ2-7; 7 positions agree with TRBD2. This CDR3 region has 14 residues. Per germline, CDR1 GTSNPN and CDR2 SVGIG (reference sequence). Trimming took 0 bases from V and 6 from J; bases not matched to a gene: 8. CDR3: CAWSVQRGRSEQYF. The CDR3 bases are TGTGCCTGGAGTGTACAGCGGGGTAGGAGCGAGCAGTACTTC. The full variable domain, in which reference TRBV30 and TRBJ2-7 provide the parts outside the CDR3, is SQTIHQWPATLVQPVGSPLSLECTVEGTSNPNLYWYRQAAGRGLQLLFYSVGIGQISSEVPQNLSASRPQDRQFILSSKKLLLSDSGFYLCAWSVQRGRSEQYFGPGTRLTVT.

This chain joins TRBV7-8 and TRBJ1-1, with TRBD1 matching over 10 bases. Germline CDR1 reads SGHVS; CDR2 reads FQNEAQ. V lost 5 bases and J lost 7; bases outside the gene matches: 4. This CDR3 region has 13 residues. The CDR3 region has the DNA TGTGCCAGCAGCGGACAGGGGGTAGGTGAAGCTTTCTTT. Amino acids: CASSGQGVGEAFF. The full variable domain, with the rest looked up from reference TRBV7-8 and TRBJ1-1, is GAGVSQSPRYKVAKRGQDVALRCDPISGHVSLFWYQQALGQGPEFLTYFQNEAQLDKSGLPSDRFFAERPEGSVSTLKIQRTQQEDSAVYLCASSGQGVGEAFFGQGTRLTVV.

The rearrangement uses TRBV25-1 and TRBJ2-5; a possible D gene is TRBD2 (6 bases). V dropped 2 bases and J dropped 0 bases, with 13 bases sitting between them. CDR1 is MGHDK and CDR2 is SYGVNS in the germline V gene. The CDR3 length is 16 residues. CDR3 region: CASSEATVADQETQYF. The CDR3 DNA sequence: TGTGCCAGCAGTGAAGCAACCGTAGCGGACCAAGAGACCCAGTACTTC.

This rearrangement joins TRBV28 to TRBJ2-2, with a tentative D call TRBD1 (6 bases). The CDR3 has 16 residues. Germline V CDR1 and CDR2: MDHEN, SYDVKM. Trimming pared 4 bases from V and 1 base from J, leaving 13 bases between. The CDR3 DNA is TGTGCCAGCAGTTGGTTACAGGGCTGGAACACCGGGGAGCTGTTTTTT. The encoded protein is CASSWLQGWNTGELFF.

V is TRBV9 and J is TRBJ2-2; D gene uncertain. The germline CDR1 and CDR2 sequences are SGDLS and YYNGEE. Trimming stripped 3 bases from V and 5 bases from J, with 5 bases between. The CDR3 is 12 residues long. The CDR3 DNA reads as TGTGCCAGCAGCGGTTATACCGGGGAGCTGTTTTTT. This codes for CASSGYTGELFF.

This clone has more than one count but fewer than ten. The chain joins TRBV2 to TRBJ2-3; 8 bases line up with TRBD2. Germline V CDR1 and CDR2: SNHLY, FYNNEI. Germline trimming cut 8 bases from V and 3 bases from J; bases unmatched to any gene: 10. The CDR3 contains 15 residues. The CDR3, as DNA: TGTGCCAGCCGCTACGGCGGGAGGATAACAGATACGCAGTATTTT. This sequence encodes CASRYGGRITDTQYF. Together with reference TRBV2 and TRBJ2-3, the CDR3 gives the full variable domain: EPEVTQTPSHQVTQMGQEVILRCVPISNHLYFYWYRQILGQKVEFLVSFYNNEISEKSEIFDDQFSVERPDGSNFTLKIRSTKLEDSAMYFCASRYGGRITDTQYFGPGTRLTVL.

The gene calls are TRBV5-6 and TRBJ2-5; tentatively, D is TRBD2 (6 bases). Germline loops: CDR1 SGHDT, CDR2 YYEEEE. Trimming left V 2 bases short and J 5 bases short, with 13 bases between. The CDR3 length is 14 residues. The chain's CDR3 is CASSFSIGRETQYF. CDR3 coding DNA: TGTGCCAGCAGCTTTAGCATAGGGAGGGAGACCCAGTACTTC.

The chain has TRBV11-2 and TRBJ2-5; D is perhaps TRBD1 or TRBD2 (6 bases each). CDR1 is SGHAT, CDR2 FQNNGV, per germline. The CDR3 sequence is 14 residues long. Trimming pared 5 bases from V and 7 bases from J, leaving 17 bases between. CDR3 in DNA: TGTGCCAGCAGCGCGGGGACATTCTTCTGGACCCAGTACTTC. Translating gives CASSAGTFFWTQYF.

The rearrangement uses TRBV28 and TRBJ2-5; possible D gene TRBD1, 5 bases. Matching the DNA end better, TRBJ2-7 makes the J call doubtful. This CDR3 has 14 residues. Germline V gene data show CDR1 as MDHEN and CDR2 as SYDVKM. The CDR3 spells CASTQQGRAYEQYF. The CDR3 DNA sequence: TGTGCCAGCACCCAGCAGGGTAGGGCCTACGAGCAGTACTTC.

The rearrangement uses TRBV19 and TRBJ2-1, with D tentatively TRBD2 (6 bases). V was pared by 5 bases and J by 0 bases, with 20 bases between. The CDR3 runs 18 residues. CDR1 LNHDA and CDR2 SQIVND come from the germline V gene (reference sequence). CDR3 amino acids: CASSASLIAVSSYNEQFF. The CDR3 coding sequence is TGTGCCAGTAGTGCGTCCCTTATAGCGGTAAGCTCCTACAATGAGCAGTTCTTC.

The chain is built from TRBV19 and TRBJ1-1; D gene ambiguous. Between the trimmed V and J ends, which lost 4 bases and 5 bases, there was a span of 5 bases. The CDR3 sequence is 11 residues long. The germline gives CDR1 LNHDA, CDR2 SQIVND (reference sequence). The DNA for the CDR3 is TGTGCCAGTAGTAAATTTACTGAAGCTTTCTTT. This sequence encodes CASSKFTEAFF.

J is TRBJ1-1 and V is TRBV19; D may be TRBD1 (5 bases). The V gene's germline CDR1 is LNHDA and CDR2 SQIVND (reference sequence). CDR3 length equals 15 residues. Trimming cost V 6 bases and J 3 bases, with 17 bases left between them. The CDR3 DNA follows: TGTGCCAGTAGCCCCACCAGGCGGGGGTACACTGAAGCTTTCTTT. It translates to CASSPTRRGYTEAFF. Full variable domain (missing parts from reference TRBV19 and TRBJ1-1): DGGITQSPKYLFRKEGQNVTLSCEQNLNHDAMYWYRQDPGQGLRLIYYSQIVNDFQKGDIAEGYSVSREKKESFPLTVTSAQKNPTAFYLCASSPTRRGYTEAFFGQGTRLTVV.

The chain couples TRBV4-2 to TRBJ2-1; no firm D call. This CDR3 contains 13 residues. Germline V CDR1 and CDR2: LGHNA, YNFKEQ. Deletions cut 0 bases from V and 10 bases from J, with 10 bases between. CDR3 amino acids: CASSQEVLREQFF. CDR3 DNA sequence: TGTGCCAGCAGCCAAGAGGTATTGCGGGAGCAGTTCTTC.

The chain has TRBV19 and TRBJ2-7, with D uncertain. The CDR3 contains 13 residues. V was trimmed by 6 bases and J by 3 bases, leaving 12 bases between them. Germline-derived CDR1 and CDR2 are LNHDA and SQIVND (reference sequence). The CDR3: CASRYSSGYEQYF. CDR3 coding DNA: TGTGCCAGTAGGTACAGTTCTGGCTACGAGCAGTACTTC.

The chain combines TRBV6-5 with TRBJ2-5; D gene uncertain. The CDR3 consists of 13 residues. The germline V gene encodes CDR1 MNHEY and CDR2 SVGAGI. Trimming pared 0 bases from V and 4 bases from J, leaving 6 bases between. The CDR3 DNA follows: TGTGCCAGCAGTTACTCGTGGGGAGAGACCCAGTACTTC. Amino acids: CASSYSWGETQYF.

This clone was seen only a few times. J is TRBJ1-2 and V is TRBV7-2, with D uncertain. This CDR3 is 13 amino acids long. Trimming pared 3 bases from V and 3 bases from J, leaving 8 bases between. Germline loops: CDR1 SGHTA, CDR2 FQGNSA. CDR3 protein: CASSFEVDYGYTF. In nucleotides, the CDR3 is TGTGCCAGCAGCTTTGAAGTGGACTATGGCTACACCTTC. The full variable domain, rest sourced from reference TRBV7-2 and TRBJ1-2, is GAGVSQSPSNKVTEKGKDVELRCDPISGHTALYWYRQSLGQGLEFLIYFQGNSAPDKSGLPSDRFSAERTGGSVSTLTIQRTQQEDSAVYLCASSFEVDYGYTFGSGTRLTVV.

Comment on this clone: The same CDR3 can be traced to other DNA sequences in this sample. The V gene is TRBV5-1, the J gene TRBJ2-1; D uncertain. CDR1 and CDR2 from the germline V gene are SGHRS and YFSETQ. The CDR3 covers 11 residues. With 2 bases removed from V and 7 bases from J, the gap between germline ends came to 4 bases. The CDR3 here is CASSFQNEQFF. CDR3 nucleotides: TGCGCCAGCAGCTTCCAAAATGAGCAGTTCTTC.

V and J are TRBV5-1 and TRBJ2-3; 8 bases fit TRBD1. CDR3 length: 14 amino acids. V gave up 4 bases and J gave up 5 bases; unmatched junction bases: 6. Per germline, CDR1 SGHRS and CDR2 YFSETQ. CDR3 bases: TGCGCCAGCAGCCGGTCAGGGGGCAGAGATACGCAGTATTTT. Translating it yields CASSRSGGRDTQYF.

This clone was seen just once. The chain joins TRBV30 to TRBJ2-7, with unresolved D. V dropped 1 base and J dropped 7 bases, with 14 bases sitting between them. Germline V gene lookup returns CDR1 GTSNPN and CDR2 SVGIG (reference sequence). The CDR3 has 13 amino acids. The CDR3 sequence: CAWSGMQIGEQYF. The CDR3 DNA follows: TGTGCCTGGAGTGGAATGCAGATCGGGGAGCAGTACTTC.

The chain is built from TRBV7-2 and TRBJ2-5; D ambiguous. The germline V gene encodes CDR1 SGHTA and CDR2 FQGNSA. The CDR3 extends over 13 amino acids. The ends were cut back, 1 base at V and 5 bases at J, with 8 bases in the middle. CDR3 nucleotide sequence: TGTGCCAGCAGCTTAGGGGAAGGGGAGACCCAGTACTTC. It codes for CASSLGEGETQYF.

V and J are TRBV4-1 and TRBJ2-5; D unclear. Trimming left V 0 bases short and J 7 bases short, with 9 bases between. Germline V gives CDR1 MGHRA, CDR2 YSYEKL. The CDR3 loop spans 13 amino acids. CDR3 protein: CASSQEEDRTQYF. In DNA, the CDR3 is TGCGCCAGCAGCCAAGAAGAAGATCGGACCCAGTACTTC.

In nucleotides, the CDR3 is TGTGCCAGCAGTTACGGGGTCAGGGTAAGCAATCAGCCCCAGCATTTT. Translating gives CASSYGVRVSNQPQHF. The chain employs TRBV6-6 and TRBJ1-5, with D perhaps matching TRBD1 (5 bases). CDR1 is MNHNY and CDR2 is SVGAGI in the germline V gene (reference sequence). This CDR3 contains 16 residues. V was trimmed by 2 bases and J by 1 base, leaving 12 bases between them.

This clone was observed a few times. CDR3 protein: CASSRDRGSYEQYF. The CDR3 DNA reads TGTGCCAGCTCACGGGACAGGGGCTCCTACGAGCAGTACTTC. V and J are TRBV18 and TRBJ2-7; 10 positions agree with TRBD1. The CDR3 loop spans 14 amino acids. J lost 0 bases, V lost 4 bases, and 0 bases had no gene match. Per the germline V gene, CDR1 is KGHSH and CDR2 is LQKENI.